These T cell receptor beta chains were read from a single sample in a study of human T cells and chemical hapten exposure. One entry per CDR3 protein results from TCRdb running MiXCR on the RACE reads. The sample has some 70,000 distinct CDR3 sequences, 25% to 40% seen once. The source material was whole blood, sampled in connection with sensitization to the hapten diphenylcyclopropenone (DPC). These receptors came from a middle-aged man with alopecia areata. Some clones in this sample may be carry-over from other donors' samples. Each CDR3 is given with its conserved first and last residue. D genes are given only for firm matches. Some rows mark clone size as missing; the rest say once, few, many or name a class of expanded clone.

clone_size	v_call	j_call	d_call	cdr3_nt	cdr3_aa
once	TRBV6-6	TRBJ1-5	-	TGTGCCAGCAGTTTACAGGGAAACAATCAGCCCCAGCATTTT	CASSLQGNNQPQHF
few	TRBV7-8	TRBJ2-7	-	TGTGCCAGCAGCTTAGACTCGGGGGGCCTGGGTCCCGAGCAGTACTTC	CASSLDSGGLGPEQYF
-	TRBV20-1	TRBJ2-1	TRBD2	TGCAGTGCTAAACCGGGACTAGCGTCCTACAATGAGCAGTTCTTC	CSAKPGLASYNEQFF
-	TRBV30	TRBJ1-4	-	TGTGCCTGGAGTTACCTCAGGGGAGAAAAACTGTTTTTT	CAWSYLRGEKLFF
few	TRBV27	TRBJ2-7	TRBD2	TGTGCCAGCAGTTTATACAGCGGGACTTCCTACGAGCAGTACTTC	CASSLYSGTSYEQYF
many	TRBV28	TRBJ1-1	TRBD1	TGTGCCAGCAGTACAGGGGGCACTGAAGCTTTCTTT	CASSTGGTEAFF
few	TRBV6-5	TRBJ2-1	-	TGTGCCAGCAGCGGGGGCAGGGATAGTGAGCAGTTCTTC	CASSGGRDSEQFF
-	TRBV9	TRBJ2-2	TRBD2	TGTGCCAGCAGCGTAAATACGCTAGCGGCCGGGGAGCTGTTTTTT	CASSVNTLAAGELFF
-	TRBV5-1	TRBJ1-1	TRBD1	TGCGCCAGCAGCTGGGAGACAGGGGGAAACACTGAAGCTTTCTTT	CASSWETGGNTEAFF
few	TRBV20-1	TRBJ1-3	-	TGCAGTGCTAGTTTCCCTGGAAACACCATATATTTT	CSASFPGNTIYF
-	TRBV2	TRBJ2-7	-	TGTGCCAGCAGTGAAATGGGCACCAGCCCCTACGAGCAGTACTTC	CASSEMGTSPYEQYF
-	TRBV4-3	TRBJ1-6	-	TGCGCCAGCAGCCAAGAGAGGGGTTCACCCCTCCACTTT	CASSQERGSPLHF
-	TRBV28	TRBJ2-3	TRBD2	TGTGCCAGCAGCCGAGGACTAGCGGGAGGGGCAGATACGCAGTATTTT	CASSRGLAGGADTQYF
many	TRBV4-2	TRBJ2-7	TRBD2	TGTGCCAGCAGCCAAGATTTCTCTAGCGGCTCCTACGAGCAGTACTTC	CASSQDFSSGSYEQYF
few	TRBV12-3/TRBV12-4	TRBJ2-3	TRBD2	TGTGCCAGCACCTGGGGGGGGACAGATACGCAGTATTTT	CASTWGGTDTQYF
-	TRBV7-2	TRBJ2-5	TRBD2	TGTGCCAGCAGCCCCCCGGGGACTAGCGAAGAGACCCAGTACTTC	CASSPPGTSEETQYF
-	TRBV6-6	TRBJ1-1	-	TGTGCCAGCAGTTACCAGTTCGGCACTGAAGCTTTCTTT	CASSYQFGTEAFF
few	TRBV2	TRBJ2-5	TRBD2	TGTGCCAGCAGGCGGGAGGGAATCGTGACCCAGTACTTC	CASRREGIVTQYF
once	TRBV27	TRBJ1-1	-	TGTGCCAGCAGTCTTTACAGGTCCGGTGGCACTGAAGCTTTCTTT	CASSLYRSGGTEAFF
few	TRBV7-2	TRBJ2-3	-	TGTGCCAGCAGCTTAGAAGTACCCACAGATACGCAGTATTTT	CASSLEVPTDTQYF
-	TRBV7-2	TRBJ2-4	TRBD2	TGTGCCAGCAGCTTAATTGGGCTAGCGGGAAACATTCAGTACTTC	CASSLIGLAGNIQYF
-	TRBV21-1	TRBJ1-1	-	TGTGCCAGCAGCAAACAACGAGGGAACACTGAAACTTTCTTT	CASSKQRGNTETFF
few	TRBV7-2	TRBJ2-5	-	TGTGCCAGCAAGGGGGGGCCGGAGACCCAGTACTTC	CASKGGPETQYF
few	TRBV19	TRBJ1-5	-	TGTGCCAGTAGTATTCCCCCCCAGCCCCAGCATTTT	CASSIPPQPQHF
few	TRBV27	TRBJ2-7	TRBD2	TGTGCCAGCAGTTGGACTAGCGGGGCCCCCTACGAGCAGTACTTC	CASSWTSGAPYEQYF
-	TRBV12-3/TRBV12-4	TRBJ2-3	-	TGTGCCAGCAGTTTTTCGGGACTGGTTCCCCTAGATACGCAGTATTTT	CASSFSGLVPLDTQYF
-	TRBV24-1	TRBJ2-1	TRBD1	TGTGCCACCAGTGATAGCAGGACAGGGGCTGGCAATGAGCAGTTCTTC	CATSDSRTGAGNEQFF
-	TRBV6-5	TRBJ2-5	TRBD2	TGTGCCAGCAGTCGGACTAGCGGAGGTCAAGAGACCCAGTACTTC	CASSRTSGGQETQYF
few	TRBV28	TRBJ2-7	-	TGTGCCAGCAGCGGCCACCGCGGGGAAGAGCAGTACTTC	CASSGHRGEEQYF
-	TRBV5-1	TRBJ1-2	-	TGCGCCAGCAAGGTTGCGGAAGACTATGGCTACACCTTC	CASKVAEDYGYTF
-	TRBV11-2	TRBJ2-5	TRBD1	TGTGCCACCGACCGGGACAGGGGAGAGACCCAGTACTTC	CATDRDRGETQYF
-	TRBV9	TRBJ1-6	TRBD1	TGTGCCAGCAGTCAGGGACAGGGAAGATCACCCCTCCACTTT	CASSQGQGRSPLHF
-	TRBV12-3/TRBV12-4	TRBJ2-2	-	TGTGCCAGCACCCCACAGACTTCCTGGGGGCCCACCGGGGAGCTGTTTTTT	CASTPQTSWGPTGELFF
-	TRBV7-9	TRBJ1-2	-	TGTGCCAGCAGCTTAGGTGAGGTCCACTATGGCTACACCTTC	CASSLGEVHYGYTF
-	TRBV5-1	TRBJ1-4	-	TGCGCCAGCAGCTCACTCCTCAGCAGGGGACCTAATGAAAAACTGTTTTTT	CASSSLLSRGPNEKLFF
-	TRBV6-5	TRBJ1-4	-	TGTGCCAGCAGGGCCGATAGGAGTCCTAATGAAAAACTGTTTTTT	CASRADRSPNEKLFF
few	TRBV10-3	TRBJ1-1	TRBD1	TGTGCCATCAGTGAGGGGCAGGGGGCAACCGAAGCTTTCTTT	CAISEGQGATEAFF